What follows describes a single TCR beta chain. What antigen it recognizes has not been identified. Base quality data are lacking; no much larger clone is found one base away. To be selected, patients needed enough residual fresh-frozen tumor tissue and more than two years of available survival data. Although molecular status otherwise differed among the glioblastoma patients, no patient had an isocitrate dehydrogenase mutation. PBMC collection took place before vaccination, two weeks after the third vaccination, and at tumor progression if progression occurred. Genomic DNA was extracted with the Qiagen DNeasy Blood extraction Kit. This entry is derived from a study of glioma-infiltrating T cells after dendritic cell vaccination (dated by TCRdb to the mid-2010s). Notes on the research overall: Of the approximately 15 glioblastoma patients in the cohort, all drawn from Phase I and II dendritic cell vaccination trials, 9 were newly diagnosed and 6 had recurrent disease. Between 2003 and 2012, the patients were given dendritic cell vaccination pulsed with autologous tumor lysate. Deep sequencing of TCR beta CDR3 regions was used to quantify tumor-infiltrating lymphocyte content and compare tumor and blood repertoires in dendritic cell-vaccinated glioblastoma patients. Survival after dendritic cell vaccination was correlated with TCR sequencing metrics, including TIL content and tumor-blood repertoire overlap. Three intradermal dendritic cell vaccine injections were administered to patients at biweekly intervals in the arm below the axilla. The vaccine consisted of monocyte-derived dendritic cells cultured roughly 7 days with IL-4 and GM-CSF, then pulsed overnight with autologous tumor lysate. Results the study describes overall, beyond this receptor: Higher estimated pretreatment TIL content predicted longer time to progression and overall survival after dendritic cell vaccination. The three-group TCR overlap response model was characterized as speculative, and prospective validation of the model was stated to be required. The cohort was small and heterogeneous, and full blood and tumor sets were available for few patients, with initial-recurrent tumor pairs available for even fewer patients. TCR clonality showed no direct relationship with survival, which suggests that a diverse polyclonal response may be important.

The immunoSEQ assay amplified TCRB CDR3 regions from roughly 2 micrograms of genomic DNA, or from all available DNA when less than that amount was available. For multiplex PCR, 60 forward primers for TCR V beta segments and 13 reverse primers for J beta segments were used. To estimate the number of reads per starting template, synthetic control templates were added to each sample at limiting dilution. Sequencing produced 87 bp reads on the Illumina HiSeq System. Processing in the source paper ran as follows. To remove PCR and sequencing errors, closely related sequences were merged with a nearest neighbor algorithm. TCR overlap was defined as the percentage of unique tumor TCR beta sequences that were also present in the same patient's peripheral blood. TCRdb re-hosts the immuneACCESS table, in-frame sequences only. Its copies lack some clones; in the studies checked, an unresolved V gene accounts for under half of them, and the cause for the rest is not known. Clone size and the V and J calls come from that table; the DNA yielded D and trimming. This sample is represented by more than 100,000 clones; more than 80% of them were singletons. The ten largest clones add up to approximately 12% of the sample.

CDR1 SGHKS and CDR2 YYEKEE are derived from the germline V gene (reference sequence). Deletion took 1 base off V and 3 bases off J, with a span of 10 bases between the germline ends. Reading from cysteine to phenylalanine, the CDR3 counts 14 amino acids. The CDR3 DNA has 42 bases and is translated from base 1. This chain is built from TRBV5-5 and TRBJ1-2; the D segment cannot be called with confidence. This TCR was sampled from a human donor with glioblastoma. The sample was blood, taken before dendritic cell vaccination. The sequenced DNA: TGTGCCAGCAGCTTGAGGGCGGAGGACTATGGCTACACCTTC. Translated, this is CASSLRAEDYGYTF. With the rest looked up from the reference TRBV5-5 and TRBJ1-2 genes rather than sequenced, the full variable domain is DAGVTQSPTHLIKTRGQQVTLRCSPISGHKSVSWYQQVLGQGPQFIFQYYEKEERGRGNFPDRFSARQFPNYSSELNVNALLLGDSALYLCASSLRAEDYGYTFGSGTRLTVV.